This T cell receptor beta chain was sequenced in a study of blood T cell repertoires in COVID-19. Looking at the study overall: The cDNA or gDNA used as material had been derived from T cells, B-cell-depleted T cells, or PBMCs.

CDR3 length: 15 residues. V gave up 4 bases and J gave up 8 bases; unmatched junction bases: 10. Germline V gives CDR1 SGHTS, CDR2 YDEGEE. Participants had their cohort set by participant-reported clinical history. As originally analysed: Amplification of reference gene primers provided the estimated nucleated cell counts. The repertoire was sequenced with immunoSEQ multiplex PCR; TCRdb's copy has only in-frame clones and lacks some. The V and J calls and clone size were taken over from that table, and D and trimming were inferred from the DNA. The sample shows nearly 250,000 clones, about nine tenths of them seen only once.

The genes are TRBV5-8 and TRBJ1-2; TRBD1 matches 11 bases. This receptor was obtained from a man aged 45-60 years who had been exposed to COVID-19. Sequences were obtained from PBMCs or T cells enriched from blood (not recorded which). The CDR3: CASSNPGQGDLGYTF. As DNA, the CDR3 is TGTGCCAGCAGCAACCCGGGACAGGGGGATTTAGGCTACACCTTC.